A single TCR beta chain is shown here with its context. Its antigen remains unidentified. These data come from a study of cytomegalovirus exposure and HLA in healthy donors. General study findings and limits: Indistinguishable V segments, including TRBV6-2 and TRBV6-3, were excluded. The study designated 150 or so TCR beta chains cytomegalovirus-associated. Across donors, sequencing depth was assumed by presence/absence analyses to be roughly uniform. Likely technical artifact: a cluster of highly shared sequence variants.

Both 60 Vbeta primers and 13 Jbeta primers went into the PCR. The data were produced by immunoSEQ multiplex PCR, yet TCRdb's version contains in-frame clones alone and is incomplete. The sample comprises roughly 160,000 clones, roughly two thirds of which are singletons, and under 7% rests with the top ten. From germline, CDR1 is SGHNT and CDR2 YYREEE (reference sequence). The CDR3 runs to 14 residues. V trimming: 5 bases; J trimming: 7 bases; junction bases outside the gene matches: 9. The chain couples TRBV5-4 to TRBJ1-2, with TRBD1 matching over 9 bases. The sample comprised PBMCs. The TCR sequence derives from a woman under 30 in good health and CMV-seropositive. CDR3 in DNA: TGTGCCAGCAGGCGCCCCGGGACAGGGTTTGGCTACACCTTC. Protein: CASRRPGTGFGYTF.